This TCR beta chain came from a study of cytomegalovirus exposure and HLA in healthy donors. Background on the study: Prior work identified under 130 million unique TCR beta sequences in 150 million to 200 million T cells.

V lost 0 bases and J lost 0; bases outside the gene matches: 4. Germline CDR1 and CDR2: MNHEY and SVGAGI. The CDR3 spans 16 residues. Study observations and caveats: Later analysis demonstrated an association between a missense DCLRE1C variant and TCR beta V- and J-gene trimming.

Vbeta (60) and Jbeta (13) primers were used in the PCR. Here immunoSEQ multiplex PCR was the method, and the copy in TCRdb shows in-frame clones only, minus some. The sample lists some 90,000 clones, under 85% seen once, with 2.5% to 3% in the top ten. On this clone itself: Its specificity is not known.

Sequenced input: PBMCs. The chain has TRBV6-5 and TRBJ1-2; TRBD1 aligns across 7 bases. The sequence came from a young man in good health and CMV-seronegative. In DNA, the CDR3 is TGTGCCAGCAGTTACTCTCGGCAGGGGGCTAACTATGGCTACACCTTC. Its protein is CASSYSRQGANYGYTF.